This T cell receptor (beta chain) was sequenced during a study of T cells in Graves' hyperthyroidism and ophthalmopathy. Graves' hyperthyroidism is called stable when ophthalmopathy does not progress within 18 months. Any patient presenting with uncontrolled infection, other autoimmune disease, pregnancy or lactation was left out. It was RNA transcripts that yielded the amplified TCR beta CDR3 regions. HTBI primers drove first-round RT-PCR of the TCR CDR3. TCRdb re-derived calls from the multiplex PCR reads in MiXCR, one entry per CDR3 protein. The sample includes roughly 700,000 distinct CDR3 sequences, about 35% of them seen just once. General study findings and limits: The model predicted ophthalmopathy a median 6.5 months before onset.

Worth noting for this clonotype: No antigen is known for it. A much larger clone lies a single base off, so this may be a read error. This likely comes from a read error, as the CDR3 has no conserved phenylalanine or tryptophan at its end.

V lost 3 bases and J 2 bases, leaving 4 bases between the germline ends. This CDR3 contains 11 residues. CDR1 SQVTM and CDR2 ANQGSEA come from the germline V gene. The source is a woman in her 40s with Graves' hyperthyroidism. Sequencing was performed on blood. This rearrangement joins TRBV29-1 to TRBJ1-2; D uncertain. The DNA of the CDR3 is TGCAGCGTTGATACCAACTATGGCTACACCCTC. Residues: CSVDTNYGYTL.